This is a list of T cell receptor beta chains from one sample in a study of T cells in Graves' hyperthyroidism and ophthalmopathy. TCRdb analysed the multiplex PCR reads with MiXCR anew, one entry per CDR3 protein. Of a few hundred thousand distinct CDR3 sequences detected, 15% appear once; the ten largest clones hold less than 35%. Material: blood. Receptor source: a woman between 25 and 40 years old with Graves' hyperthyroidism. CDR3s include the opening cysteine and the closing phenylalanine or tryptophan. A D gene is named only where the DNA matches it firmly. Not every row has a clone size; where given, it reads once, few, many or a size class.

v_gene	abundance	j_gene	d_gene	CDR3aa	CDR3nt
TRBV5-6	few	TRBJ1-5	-	CASSFGAYSNQPQHF	TGTGCCAGCAGCTTCGGCGCTTATAGCAATCAGCCCCAGCATTTT
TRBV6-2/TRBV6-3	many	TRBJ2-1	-	CASSSRVFEQFF	TGTGCCAGCAGTTCCAGGGTTTTTGAGCAGTTCTTC
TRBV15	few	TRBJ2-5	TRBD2	CATSAFEASGKETQYF	TGTGCCACCAGCGCATTCGAGGCTAGCGGGAAGGAGACCCAGTACTTC
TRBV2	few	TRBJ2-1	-	CASSTPRRGEGSNEQFF	TGTGCCAGCAGTACCCCGAGGAGGGGGGAGGGGAGCAATGAGCAGTTCTTC
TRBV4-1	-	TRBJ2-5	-	CASSQSPVSGGETQYF	TGCGCCAGCAGCCAATCCCCCGTATCCGGTGGAGAGACCCAGTACTTC
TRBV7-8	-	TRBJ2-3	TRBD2	CASSLASGRGYTDTQYF	TGTGCCAGCAGCTTAGCTAGCGGGAGGGGTTACACAGATACGCAGTATTTT
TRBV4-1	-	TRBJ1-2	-	CASSQGQTLNYGYTF	TGCGCCAGCAGCCAAGGACAGACTCTTAACTATGGCTACACCTTC
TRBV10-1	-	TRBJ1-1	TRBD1	CASSEGQGTRTEAFF	TGCGCCAGCAGTGAGGGACAGGGGACCAGGACTGAAGCTTTCTTT
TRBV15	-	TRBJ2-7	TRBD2	CAASRGYFTSATFYEQYF	TGTGCCGCCAGCAGAGGGTATTTTACTAGCGCAACATTCTACGAGCAGTACTTC
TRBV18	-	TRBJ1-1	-	CASSPTRGAPTEAFF	TGTGCCAGCTCACCAACTCGGGGGGCGCCCACTGAAGCTTTCTTT
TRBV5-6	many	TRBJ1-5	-	CASSLSGFQPQHF	TGTGCCAGCAGCTTATCAGGGTTTCAGCCCCAGCATTTT
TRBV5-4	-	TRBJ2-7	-	CASSSPGRAHGEQYF	TGTGCCAGCAGCTCTCCGGGACGGGCCCACGGGGAGCAGTACTTC
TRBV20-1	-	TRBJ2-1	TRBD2	CSAGGLGNEQFF	TGCAGTGCGGGTGGACTAGGTAATGAGCAGTTCTTC
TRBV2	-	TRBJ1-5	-	CASSADGASNQPQHF	TGTGCCAGCAGCGCAGACGGGGCGAGCAATCAGCCCCAGCATTTT
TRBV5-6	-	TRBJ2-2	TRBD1	CASSLFPGQGSPRELFF	TGTGCCAGCAGCTTGTTCCCGGGACAGGGCTCCCCTAGGGAGCTGTTTTTT
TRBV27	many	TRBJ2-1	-	CASSLIGPYNEQFF	TGTGCCAGCAGTTTAATTGGCCCCTACAATGAGCAGTTCTTC
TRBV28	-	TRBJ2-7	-	CASSFGAGDNEQYF	TGTGCCAGCAGTTTCGGGGCAGGGGATAACGAGCAGTACTTC
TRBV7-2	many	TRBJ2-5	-	CASSLDGRIPQETQYF	TGTGCCAGCAGCTTAGACGGGCGGATACCCCAAGAGACCCAGTACTTC
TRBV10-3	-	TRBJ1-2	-	CATSESTESSGYTF	TGTGCCACCAGTGAGTCGACGGAGTCCTCTGGCTACACCTTC
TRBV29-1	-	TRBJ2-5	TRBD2	CSVVPSGSFETQYF	TGCAGCGTTGTTCCTAGCGGGAGTTTCGAGACCCAGTACTTC
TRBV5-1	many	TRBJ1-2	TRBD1	CASSLNDRGGGYTF	TGCGCCAGCAGTTTAAACGACAGGGGAGGGGGCTACACCTTC
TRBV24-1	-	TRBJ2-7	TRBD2	CATSDPAGATYEQYF	TGTGCCACCAGTGATCCTGCGGGAGCGACCTACGAGCAGTACTTC
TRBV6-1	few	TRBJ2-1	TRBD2	CASSDWTSGINYYNEQFF	TGTGCCAGCAGTGATTGGACTAGCGGGATCAATTACTACAATGAGCAGTTCTTC
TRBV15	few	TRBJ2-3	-	CATSRDPREQGDTQYF	TGTGCCACCAGCAGAGATCCAAGGGAACAGGGAGATACGCAGTATTTT
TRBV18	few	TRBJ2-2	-	CASLETGGNTGELFF	TGTGCCAGCTTAGAGACCGGGGGAAACACCGGGGAGCTGTTTTTT
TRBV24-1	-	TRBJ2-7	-	CATSADGNYEQYF	TGTGCCACCAGTGCGGACGGGAACTACGAGCAGTACTTC
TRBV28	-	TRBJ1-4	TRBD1	CASSRDRDNEKLFF	TGTGCCAGCAGCCGAGACAGGGATAATGAAAAACTGTTTTTT
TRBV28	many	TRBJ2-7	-	CASSYSAGQLHNSYEQYF	TGTGCCAGCAGTTACTCAGCCGGACAGTTGCATAACTCCTACGAGCAGTACTTC
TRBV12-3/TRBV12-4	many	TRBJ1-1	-	CASSLMGNTEAFF	TGTGCCAGCAGTTTAATGGGGAACACTGAAGCTTTCTTT
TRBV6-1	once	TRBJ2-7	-	CASSDLRGPYEQYF	TGTGCCAGCAGTGACCTCAGGGGACCCTACGAGCAGTACTTC
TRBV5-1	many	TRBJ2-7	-	CASSPPRGRNEQYF	TGCGCCAGCAGCCCTCCCAGGGGAAGGAACGAGCAGTACTTC
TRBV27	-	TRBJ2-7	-	CASSLVRQAPYEQYF	TGTGCCAGCAGTTTAGTCCGACAGGCTCCCTACGAGCAGTACTTC
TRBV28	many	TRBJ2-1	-	CASRGLYNEQFF	TGTGCCAGCAGAGGACTGTACAATGAGCAGTTCTTC
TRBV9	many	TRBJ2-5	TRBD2	CASSVAGGSGIARETQYF	TGTGCCAGCAGCGTAGCTGGGGGTAGCGGGATCGCTCGGGAGACCCAGTACTTC
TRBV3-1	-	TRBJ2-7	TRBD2	CASSLVASGRRNEQYF	TGTGCCAGCAGCTTAGTGGCTAGCGGGAGGAGAAACGAGCAGTACTTC
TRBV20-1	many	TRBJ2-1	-	CSASRSAGRGYNEQFF	TGCAGTGCTAGTCGCTCAGCGGGGAGGGGGTACAATGAGCAGTTCTTC
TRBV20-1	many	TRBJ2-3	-	CSAPLREEKDTQYF	TGCAGTGCCCCCCTTAGGGAAGAAAAAGATACGCAGTATTTT
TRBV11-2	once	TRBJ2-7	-	CASSFGRMNSSYEQYF	TGTGCCAGCAGCTTCGGGCGAATGAATAGCTCCTACGAGCAGTACTTC
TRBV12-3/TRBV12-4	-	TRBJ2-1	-	CPSSLSRTPHNEQFF	TGTCCCAGCAGCCTTTCGAGGACTCCCCACAATGAGCAGTTCTTC
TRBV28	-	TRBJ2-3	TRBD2	CASSPRGGADTQYF	TGTGCCAGCAGTCCCCGCGGGGGTGCAGATACGCAGTATTTT
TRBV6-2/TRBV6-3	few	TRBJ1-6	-	CASRGPFDSPLHF	TGTGCCAGCAGAGGACCGTTCGATTCACCCCTCCACTTT
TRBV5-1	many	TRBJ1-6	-	CASSLSGTLVSPLHF	TGCGCCAGCAGCTTGAGCGGGACTCTGGTTTCACCCCTCCACTTT
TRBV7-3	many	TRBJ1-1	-	CASSPRYSNTEAFF	TGTGCCAGCAGCCCCAGATACAGCAACACTGAAGCTTTCTTT
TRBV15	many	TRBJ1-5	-	CATSRDLGNQPQHF	TGTGCCACCAGCAGAGATCTCGGCAATCAGCCCCAGCATTTT
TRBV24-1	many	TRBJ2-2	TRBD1	CATSSWTGGSTGELFF	TGTGCCACGTCGTCCTGGACAGGGGGCAGCACCGGGGAGCTGTTTTTT
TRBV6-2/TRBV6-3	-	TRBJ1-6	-	CASSSADWNSPLHF	TGTGCCAGCAGTTCCGCGGACTGGAATTCACCCCTCCACTTT
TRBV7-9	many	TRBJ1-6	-	CASSLGSSYNSPLHF	TGTGCCAGCAGTTTAGGGAGCTCCTATAATTCACCCCTCCACTTT
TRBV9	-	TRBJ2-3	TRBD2	CASSGGLDATDTQYF	TGTGCCAGCAGCGGAGGACTAGATGCAACAGATACGCAGTATTTT